This passage covers 7 T cell receptor beta chains from one sample sequenced in a study of cytomegalovirus exposure and HLA in healthy donors. Primers for the PCR totalled 60 Vbeta and 13 Jbeta. The table came from immunoSEQ multiplex PCR; TCRdb's copy has only in-frame clones and leaves some out. The sample lists some 130,000 clones; roughly 80% were seen once. The sequencing sample was made of PBMCs. All receptors come from a middle-aged man in good health and CMV-seronegative.

V gene TRBV6-5 combines with J gene TRBJ1-2; 8 bases line up with TRBD1. Trimming at V came to 10 bases and at J to 5 bases, leaving 12 bases not matched to a gene. Germline V lookup: CDR1 MNHEY, CDR2 SVGAGI. The CDR3 extends over 14 amino acids. DNA for the CDR3: TGTGCCACCAAGATGGGGACAGGTGCTTATGGCTACACCTTC. Protein product: CATKMGTGAYGYTF.

V gene TRBV19 combines with J gene TRBJ1-1; D uncertain. The CDR3 covers 13 residues. V lost 8 bases to trimming and J lost 3 bases, with 13 bases between them. CDR1 and CDR2 (germline): LNHDA, SQIVND (reference sequence). This chain's CDR3 is CASGNQIYTEAFF. CDR3 in DNA: TGTGCCAGTGGTAATCAGATATACACTGAAGCTTTCTTT.

The V call is TRBV7-9, the J call TRBJ2-3, with D tentatively TRBD1 (5 bases). The CDR3 has 13 amino acids. Per germline, CDR1 SEHNR and CDR2 FQNEAQ (reference sequence). Trimming shortened V by 4 bases and J by 4 bases, and 9 bases separated the two germline ends. The CDR3 protein is CASSSAGSDTQYF. CDR3 coding DNA: TGTGCCAGCAGCTCGGCAGGGTCAGATACGCAGTATTTT.

Comment on this clone: The sample carries other DNA sequences with the same CDR3. The J gene is TRBJ2-3, the V gene TRBV5-1, with 11 bases fitting TRBD2. Germline assignment: CDR1 SGHRS and CDR2 YFSETQ. Losses at the gene ends were 4 bases for V and 3 bases for J; bases not matched to a gene: 4. CDR3 length equals 15 residues. The CDR3 region has the DNA TGCGCCAGCAGCCTCCTAGCGGGGGGAACAGATACGCAGTATTTT. Translation gives CASSLLAGGTDTQYF.

The genes are TRBV30 and TRBJ2-7; TRBD1 agrees at 7 bases. CDR3 length: 13 residues. Germline assignment: CDR1 GTSNPN and CDR2 SVGIG (reference sequence). J was trimmed by 2 bases and V by 6 bases; bases with no gene match: 7. Here the CDR3 reads CACGTEETYEQYF. In nucleotides, the CDR3 is TGTGCCTGCGGGACAGAGGAGACCTACGAGCAGTACTTC.

This chain joins TRBV2 and TRBJ2-1, with TRBD2 identical over 7 bases. Germline CDR1 is SNHLY and CDR2 is FYNNEI. The CDR3 contains 15 residues. V lost 4 bases, J lost 2 bases, and 5 bases stayed unmatched. The CDR3 loop is CASSGLADAYNEQFF. CDR3 DNA: TGTGCCAGCAGTGGGCTAGCGGACGCCTACAATGAGCAGTTCTTC.

CDR3 coding DNA: TGTGCCAGCAGCTTCAATAATTCACCCCTCCACTTT. Protein product: CASSFNNSPLHF. The rearrangement links TRBV11-2 to TRBJ1-6; D not resolved. Trimming pared 3 bases from V and 5 bases from J, leaving 2 bases between. The CDR3 sequence is 12 residues long. Germline V gene data show CDR1 as SGHAT and CDR2 as FQNNGV. The full variable domain, completed using reference TRBV11-2 and TRBJ1-6, is EAGVAQSPRYKIIEKRQSVAFWCNPISGHATLYWYQQILGQGPKLLIQFQNNGVVDDSQLPKDRFSAERLKGVDSTLKIQPAKLEDSAVYLCASSFNNSPLHFGNGTRLTVT.